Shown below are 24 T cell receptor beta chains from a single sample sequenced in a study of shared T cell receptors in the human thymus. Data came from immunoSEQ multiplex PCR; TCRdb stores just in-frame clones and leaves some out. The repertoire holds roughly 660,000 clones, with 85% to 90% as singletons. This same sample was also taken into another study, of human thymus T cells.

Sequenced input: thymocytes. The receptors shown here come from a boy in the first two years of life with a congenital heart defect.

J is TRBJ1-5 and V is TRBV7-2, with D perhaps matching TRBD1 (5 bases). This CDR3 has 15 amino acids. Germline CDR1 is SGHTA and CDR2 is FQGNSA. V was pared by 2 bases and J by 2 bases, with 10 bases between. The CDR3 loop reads CASSLRGEGNQPQHF. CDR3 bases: TGTGCCAGCAGCTTAAGGGGCGAGGGCAATCAGCCCCAGCATTTT.

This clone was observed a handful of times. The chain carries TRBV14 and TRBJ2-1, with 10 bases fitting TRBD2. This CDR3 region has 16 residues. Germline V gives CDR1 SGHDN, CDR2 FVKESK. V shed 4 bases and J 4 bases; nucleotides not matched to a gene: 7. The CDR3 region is CASSPGTSGVYNEQFF. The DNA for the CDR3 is TGTGCCAGCAGCCCTGGAACTAGCGGGGTTTACAATGAGCAGTTCTTC.

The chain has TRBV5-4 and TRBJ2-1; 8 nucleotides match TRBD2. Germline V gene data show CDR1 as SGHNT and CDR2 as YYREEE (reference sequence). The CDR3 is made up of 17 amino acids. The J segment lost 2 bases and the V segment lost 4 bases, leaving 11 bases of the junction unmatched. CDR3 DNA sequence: TGTGCCAGCAGCCCCAAACAAACGGGAGGGCCCTACAATGAGCAGTTCTTC. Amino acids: CASSPKQTGGPYNEQFF.

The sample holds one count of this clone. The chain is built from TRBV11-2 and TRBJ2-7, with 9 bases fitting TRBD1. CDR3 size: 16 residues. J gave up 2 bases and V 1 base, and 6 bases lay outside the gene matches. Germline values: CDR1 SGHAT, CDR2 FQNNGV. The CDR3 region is CASSLVGTGLPYEQYF. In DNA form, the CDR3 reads TGTGCCAGCAGCTTAGTCGGGACAGGGCTTCCCTACGAGCAGTACTTC.

CDR3 sequence (DNA): TGTGCCAGCAAATTAGGGGTTACGGTTGAGGAGCAGTACTTC. Translating it yields CASKLGVTVEEQYF. V usage is TRBV2 and J usage is TRBJ2-7; the D gene is possibly TRBD1 (5 bases). Trimming took 7 bases from V and 7 from J, leaving 20 bases between them. The germline V gene encodes CDR1 SNHLY and CDR2 FYNNEI. This CDR3 is 14 amino acids long.

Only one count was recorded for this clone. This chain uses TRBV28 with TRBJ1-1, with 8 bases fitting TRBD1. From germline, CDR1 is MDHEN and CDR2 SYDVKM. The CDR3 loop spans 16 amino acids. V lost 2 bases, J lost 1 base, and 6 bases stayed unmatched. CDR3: CASSLKQGGRNTEAFF. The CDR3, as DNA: TGTGCCAGCAGTTTAAAACAGGGGGGGAGGAACACTGAAGCTTTCTTT.

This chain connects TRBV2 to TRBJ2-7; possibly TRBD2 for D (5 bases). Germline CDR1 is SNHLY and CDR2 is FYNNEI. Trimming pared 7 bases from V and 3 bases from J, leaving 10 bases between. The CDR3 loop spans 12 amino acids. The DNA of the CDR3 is TGTGCCAGCAATCTCGAGGGCTACGAGCAGTACTTC. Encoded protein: CASNLEGYEQYF.

CDR3 sequence (DNA): TGTGCCAGCAGCGAGGGGGGGACTAGCGGGAGCACAGATACGCAGTATTTT. Amino acids: CASSEGGTSGSTDTQYF. This rearrangement joins TRBV2 to TRBJ2-3, with 12 bases that match TRBD2. V trimming: 6 bases; J trimming: 0 bases; junction bases outside the gene matches: 7. From germline, CDR1 is SNHLY and CDR2 FYNNEI. This CDR3 region has 17 residues.

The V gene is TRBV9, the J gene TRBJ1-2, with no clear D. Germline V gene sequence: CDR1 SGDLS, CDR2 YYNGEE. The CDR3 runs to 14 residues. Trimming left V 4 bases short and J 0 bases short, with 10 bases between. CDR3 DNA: TGTGCCAGCAGCCCCCTAACCGCTAACTATGGCTACACCTTC. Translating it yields CASSPLTANYGYTF.

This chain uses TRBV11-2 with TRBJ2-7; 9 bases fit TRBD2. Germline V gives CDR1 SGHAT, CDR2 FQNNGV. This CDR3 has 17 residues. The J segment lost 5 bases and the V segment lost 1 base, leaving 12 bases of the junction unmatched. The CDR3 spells CASSLVGTQGLAHEQYF. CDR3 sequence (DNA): TGTGCCAGCAGCTTAGTTGGAACGCAGGGACTAGCTCACGAGCAGTACTTC.

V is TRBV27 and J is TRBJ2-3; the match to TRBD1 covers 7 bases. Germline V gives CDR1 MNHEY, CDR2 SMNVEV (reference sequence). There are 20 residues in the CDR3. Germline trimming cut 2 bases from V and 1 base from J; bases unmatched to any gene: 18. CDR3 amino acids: CASSLGPPGHRGIGTDTQYF. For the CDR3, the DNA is TGTGCCAGCAGTTTAGGGCCCCCGGGCCACAGGGGAATTGGCACAGATACGCAGTATTTT.

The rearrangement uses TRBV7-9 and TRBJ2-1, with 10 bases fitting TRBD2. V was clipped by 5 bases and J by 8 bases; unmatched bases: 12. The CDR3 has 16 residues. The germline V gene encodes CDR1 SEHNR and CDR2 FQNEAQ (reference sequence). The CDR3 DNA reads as TGTGCCAGCAGCCCCCCCCGGCTAGCGGGAGACTATGAGCAGTTCTTC. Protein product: CASSPPRLAGDYEQFF. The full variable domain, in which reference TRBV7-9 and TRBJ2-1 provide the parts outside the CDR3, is DTGVSQNPRHKITKRGQNVTFRCDPISEHNRLYWYRQTLGQGPEFLTYFQNEAQLEKSRLLSDRFSAERPKGSFSTLEIQRTEQGDSAMYLCASSPPRLAGDYEQFFGPGTRLTVL.

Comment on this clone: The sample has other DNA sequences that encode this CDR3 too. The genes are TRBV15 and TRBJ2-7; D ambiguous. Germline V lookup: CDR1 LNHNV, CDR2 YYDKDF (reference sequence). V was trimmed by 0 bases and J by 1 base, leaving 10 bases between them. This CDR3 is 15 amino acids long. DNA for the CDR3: TGTGCCACCAGCAGAGATAGCCCCAGTTCCTACGAGCAGTACTTC. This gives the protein CATSRDSPSSYEQYF.

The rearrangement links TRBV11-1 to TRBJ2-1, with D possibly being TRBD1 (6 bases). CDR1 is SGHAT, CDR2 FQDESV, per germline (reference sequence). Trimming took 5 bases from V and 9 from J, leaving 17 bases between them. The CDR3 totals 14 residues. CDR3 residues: CASSPNPLGGEQFF. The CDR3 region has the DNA TGTGCCAGCAGCCCGAACCCACTAGGGGGTGAGCAGTTCTTC.

The CDR3 DNA is TGTGCCAGCAGCTTGGGAAACAGGGGGAACACCATATATTTT. It codes for CASSLGNRGNTIYF. The V gene is TRBV5-6, the J gene TRBJ1-3; 8 bases line up with TRBD1. The CDR3 is 14 amino acids. V gave up 0 bases and J gave up 7 bases; unmatched junction bases: 3. Germline V gene sequence: CDR1 SGHDT, CDR2 YYEEEE.

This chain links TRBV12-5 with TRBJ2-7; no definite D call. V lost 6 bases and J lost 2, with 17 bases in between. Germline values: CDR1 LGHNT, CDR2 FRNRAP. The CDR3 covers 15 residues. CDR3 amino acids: CASGVAPTRAYEQYF. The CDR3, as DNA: TGTGCTAGTGGCGTTGCACCCACTCGCGCCTACGAGCAGTACTTC.

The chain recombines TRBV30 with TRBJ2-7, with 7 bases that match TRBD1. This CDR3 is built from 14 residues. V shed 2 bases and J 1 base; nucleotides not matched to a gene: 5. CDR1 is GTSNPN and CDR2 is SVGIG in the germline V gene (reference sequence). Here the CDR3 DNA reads TGTGCCTGGAGTTCCAAGGACAGGTCCTACGAGCAGTACTTC. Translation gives CAWSSKDRSYEQYF.

CDR3 sequence: CASSLVGQAQGNQPQHF. CDR3 sequence (DNA): TGTGCCAGCAGCTTAGTCGGACAGGCTCAGGGCAATCAGCCCCAGCATTTT. V and J are TRBV7-2 and TRBJ1-5; 7 nucleotides line up with TRBD1. V gave up 1 base and J gave up 2 bases; unmatched junction bases: 8. Germline CDR1 and CDR2: SGHTA and FQGNSA. This CDR3 has 17 amino acids.

The CDR3 DNA is TGTGCCAGCAGCTTAAGGGGCCTCAATCAGCCCCAGCATTTT. Translating gives CASSLRGLNQPQHF. The chain employs TRBV7-3 and TRBJ1-5; D may be TRBD1 (5 bases). CDR1 is SGHTA, CDR2 FQGTGA, per germline. V dropped 1 base and J dropped 3 bases, with 7 bases sitting between them. CDR3 length: 14 residues.

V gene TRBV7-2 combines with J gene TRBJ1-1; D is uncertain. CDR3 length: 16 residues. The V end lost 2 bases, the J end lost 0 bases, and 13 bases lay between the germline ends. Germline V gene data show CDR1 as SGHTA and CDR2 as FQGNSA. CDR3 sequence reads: CASSLFFGQVNTEAFF. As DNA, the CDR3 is TGTGCCAGCAGCTTATTCTTTGGGCAAGTGAACACTGAAGCTTTCTTT.

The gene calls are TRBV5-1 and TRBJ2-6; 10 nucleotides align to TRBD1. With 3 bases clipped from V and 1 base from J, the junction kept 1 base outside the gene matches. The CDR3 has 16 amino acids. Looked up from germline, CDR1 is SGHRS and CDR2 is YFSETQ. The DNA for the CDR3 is TGCGCCAGCAGCTGGACAGGGGGTTCTGGGGCCAACGTCCTGACTTTC. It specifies CASSWTGGSGANVLTF.

The CDR3 DNA reads TGTGCCAGCAGTTCCTATCCCTCGAGCTCCTACGAGCAGTACTTC. Amino acids: CASSSYPSSSYEQYF. The J gene is TRBJ2-7, the V gene TRBV27; no definite D call. This CDR3 is built from 15 residues. Per germline, CDR1 MNHEY and CDR2 SMNVEV (reference sequence). The V gene lost 4 bases and the J gene lost 0 bases, with 13 bases spanning the gap.

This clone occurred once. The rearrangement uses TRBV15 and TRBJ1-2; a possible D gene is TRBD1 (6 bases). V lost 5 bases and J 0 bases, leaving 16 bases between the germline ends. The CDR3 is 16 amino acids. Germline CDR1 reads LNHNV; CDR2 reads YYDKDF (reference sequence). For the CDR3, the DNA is TGTGCCACCAGCCTAGGAGAGGGGGACGCTAACTATGGCTACACCTTC. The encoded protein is CATSLGEGDANYGYTF.

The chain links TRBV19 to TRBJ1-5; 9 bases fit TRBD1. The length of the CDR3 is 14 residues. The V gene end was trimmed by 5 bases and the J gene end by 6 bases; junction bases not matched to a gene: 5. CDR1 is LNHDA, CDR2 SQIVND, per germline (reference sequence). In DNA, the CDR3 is TGTGCCAGTAGTCTTGGGACAGGGCGTCAGCCCCAGCATTTT. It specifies CASSLGTGRQPQHF.